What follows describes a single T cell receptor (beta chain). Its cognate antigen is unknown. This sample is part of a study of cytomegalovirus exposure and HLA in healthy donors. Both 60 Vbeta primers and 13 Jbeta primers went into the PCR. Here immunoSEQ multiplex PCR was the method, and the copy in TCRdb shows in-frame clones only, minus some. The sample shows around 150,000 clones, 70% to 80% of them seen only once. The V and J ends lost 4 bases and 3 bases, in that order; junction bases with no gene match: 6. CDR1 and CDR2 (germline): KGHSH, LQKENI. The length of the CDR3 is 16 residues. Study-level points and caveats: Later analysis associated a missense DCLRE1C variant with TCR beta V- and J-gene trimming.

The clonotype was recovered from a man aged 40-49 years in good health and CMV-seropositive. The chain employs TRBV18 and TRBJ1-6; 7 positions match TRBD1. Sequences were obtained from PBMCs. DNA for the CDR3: TGTGCCAGCTCACGTCGGGACAGCCTCTATAATTCACCCCTCCACTTT. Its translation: CASSRRDSLYNSPLHF.